Here is one T cell receptor (beta chain) with its context. V lost 4 bases and J lost 4; bases outside the gene matches: 3. There are 14 residues in the CDR3. The germline V gene has CDR1 MNHNS and CDR2 SASEGT. The sample belongs to a study of human thymus T cells. Thymic resections from corrective heart surgery supplied the tissue. The repertoire was sequenced with immunoSEQ multiplex PCR; TCRdb's copy has only in-frame clones and lacks some. The sample lists about 78,000 clones, 90% to 98% occurring once. The gene calls are TRBV6-1 and TRBJ1-4, with 7 bases aligning to TRBD1. Sequencing used thymus tissue. This TCR was sampled from a boy under two years old with a congenital heart defect but otherwise immunologically healthy. The CDR3 sequence: CASSARDSNEKLFF. The CDR3 coding sequence is TGTGCCAGCAGTGCCCGGGACAGTAATGAAAAACTGTTTTTT.